These 31 T cell receptor beta chains were sequenced from one sample in a study of cytomegalovirus exposure and HLA in healthy donors. PCR employed 60 Vbeta and 13 Jbeta primers. Assay used: immunoSEQ multiplex PCR; TCRdb lists only in-frame clones, some missing. The sample is made up of around 100,000 clones, and the top ten hold around 3.5% of it. Sample: PBMCs. The receptors come from a middle-aged man in good health and CMV-seronegative.

The chain couples TRBV30 to TRBJ1-2, with D unresolved. This CDR3 spans 15 amino acids. Trimming cost V 2 bases and J 0 bases, with 13 bases left between them. Per the germline V gene, CDR1 is GTSNPN and CDR2 is SVGIG (reference sequence). The CDR3 is CAWSPRQVANYGYTF. The DNA for the CDR3 is TGTGCCTGGAGTCCCCGGCAGGTAGCTAACTATGGCTACACCTTC.

The CDR3 loop reads CASSVQGTPNYGYTF. CDR3 DNA sequence: TGTGCCAGCAGCGTCCAGGGGACACCGAACTATGGCTACACCTTC. The chain is built from TRBV9 and TRBJ1-2, with TRBD1 as a possible D gene (6 bases). V was shortened by 2 bases and J by 2 bases, with 13 bases between the two germline ends. The CDR3 spans 15 residues. Germline V lookup: CDR1 SGDLS, CDR2 YYNGEE.

The CDR3 sequence is CASSPLKGENTEAFF. Here the CDR3 DNA reads TGTGCCAGTAGTCCACTGAAGGGGGAGAACACTGAAGCTTTCTTT. The chain carries TRBV19 and TRBJ1-1; the D gene is possibly TRBD1 (6 bases). Germline CDR1 and CDR2: LNHDA and SQIVND (reference sequence). The CDR3 consists of 15 residues. V was clipped by 5 bases and J by 1 base, with 14 bases between them.

The chain is built from TRBV27 and TRBJ2-5; TRBD1 is a possible D gene (5 bases). This CDR3 spans 14 amino acids. Trimming left V 5 bases short and J 0 bases short, with 10 bases between. The V gene's germline CDR1 is MNHEY and CDR2 SMNVEV (reference sequence). The CDR3 DNA reads as TGTGCCAGCAGTCCACAGGAGAACCAAGAGACCCAGTACTTC. The encoded protein is CASSPQENQETQYF.

The rearrangement joins TRBV29-1 to TRBJ2-2, with TRBD1 as a possible D gene (5 bases). The CDR3 sequence is 12 residues long. CDR1 is SQVTM, CDR2 ANQGSEA, per germline. The CDR3 sequence: CSLLSGTGELFF. The DNA for the CDR3 is TGCAGTCTTTTATCAGGGACCGGGGAGCTGTTTTTT.

Regarding this clone: This CDR3 is also generated by other DNA sequences in the sample. This chain links TRBV2 with TRBJ1-1; TRBD1 is a possible D gene (6 bases). Germline-derived CDR1 and CDR2 are SNHLY and FYNNEI. This CDR3 has 14 amino acids. Trimming removed 6 bases at V and 1 base at J, with 12 bases between. The CDR3: CASRRQGQNTEAFF. The CDR3 DNA sequence: TGTGCCAGCAGGAGGCAGGGACAGAACACTGAAGCTTTCTTT.

The chain combines TRBV5-1 with TRBJ1-6; 7 bases fit TRBD1. Germline V gene sequence: CDR1 SGHRS, CDR2 YFSETQ. This CDR3 is built from 14 residues. V dropped 4 bases and J dropped 7; count of bases not matched to a gene: 5. The CDR3 is CASSPQGRNSPLHF. The CDR3 nucleotides read TGCGCCAGCAGCCCACAGGGGAGGAATTCACCCCTCCACTTT.

The J gene is TRBJ2-7, the V gene TRBV7-2; no reliable D call. Germline V gene lookup returns CDR1 SGHTA and CDR2 FQGNSA. V lost 1 base to trimming and J lost 9 bases, with 13 bases between them. The CDR3 length is 13 residues. Written as DNA, the CDR3 is TGTGCCAGCAGCTTAGTGCTAGGAAAGGTGCAGTACTTC. This translates into CASSLVLGKVQYF.

The V call is TRBV28, the J call TRBJ2-5, with 12 bases that match TRBD2. With 5 bases clipped from V and 5 bases from J, the junction kept 12 bases outside the gene matches. This CDR3 is 17 amino acids long. From germline, CDR1 is MDHEN and CDR2 SYDVKM. CDR3 sequence reads: CASSPQRGLAGGETQYF. In nucleotides, the CDR3 is TGTGCCAGCAGTCCCCAGCGCGGGCTAGCGGGAGGGGAGACCCAGTACTTC.

The rearrangement joins TRBV28 to TRBJ2-7; 9 nucleotides match TRBD2. The CDR3 runs to 15 residues. Germline V gives CDR1 MDHEN, CDR2 SYDVKM. Trimming removed 1 base from V and 4 bases from J; junction bases left unmatched: 5. This chain's CDR3 is CASSLSASGKYEQYF. CDR3 bases: TGTGCCAGCAGTTTATCAGCTAGCGGGAAGTACGAGCAGTACTTC.

CDR3 sequence reads: CASSMSDEQFF. The CDR3 DNA sequence: TGTGCCAGTAGTATGTCGGATGAGCAGTTCTTC. The chain couples TRBV19 to TRBJ2-1; D is uncertain. Looked up from germline, CDR1 is LNHDA and CDR2 is SQIVND (reference sequence). The length of the CDR3 is 11 residues. Deletions cut 3 bases from V and 8 bases from J, with 5 bases between.

The CDR3: CASGGGGTDTQYF. Written as DNA, the CDR3 is TGCGCCAGCGGGGGGGGCGGCACAGATACGCAGTATTTT. The rearrangement links TRBV10-1 to TRBJ2-3, with D perhaps matching TRBD2 (7 bases). The length of the CDR3 is 13 residues. Germline CDR1 is WNHNN and CDR2 is SYGVQD (reference sequence). Trimming removed 8 bases at V and 1 base at J, with 10 bases between.

The chain is built from TRBV11-3 and TRBJ2-1, with TRBD1 matching 9 bases. The CDR3 spans 15 residues. The J segment lost 3 bases and the V segment lost 4 bases, leaving 4 bases of the junction unmatched. The germline CDR1 and CDR2 sequences are SGHNT and YENEEA. The CDR3 sequence: CASSSGQGGYNEQFF. The CDR3 bases are TGTGCCAGCAGCTCGGGACAGGGTGGCTACAATGAGCAGTTCTTC.

The J gene is TRBJ1-5, the V gene TRBV19; a weak D match, TRBD1 (5 bases). Germline CDR1 reads LNHDA; CDR2 reads SQIVND (reference sequence). The germline V and J ends were trimmed by 5 bases and 2 bases, with 13 bases remaining between them. The CDR3 loop spans 15 amino acids. CDR3 nucleotides: TGTGCCAGTAGTTTCAGCAGGGAGGGCAATCAGCCCCAGCATTTT. Translation: CASSFSREGNQPQHF.

The chain is built from TRBV28 and TRBJ1-4; the D gene is possibly TRBD1 (6 bases). Germline V gene sequence: CDR1 MDHEN, CDR2 SYDVKM. CDR3 size: 14 residues. V was clipped by 7 bases and J by 5 bases, with 14 bases between them. For the CDR3, the DNA is TGTGCCAGCAAACAGGGAAATGCGAATGAAAAACTGTTTTTT. Protein product: CASKQGNANEKLFF. Full variable domain (missing parts from reference TRBV28 and TRBJ1-4): DVKVTQSSRYLVKRTGEKVFLECVQDMDHENMFWYRQDPGLGLRLIYFSYDVKMKEKGDIPEGYSVSREKKERFSLILESASTNQTSMYLCASKQGNANEKLFFGSGTQLSVL.

The V gene is TRBV7-8, the J gene TRBJ2-1, with D possibly being TRBD2 (5 bases). The CDR3 runs 15 residues. With 5 bases removed from V and 4 bases from J, the gap between germline ends came to 15 bases. The germline V gene has CDR1 SGHVS and CDR2 FQNEAQ. The DNA for the CDR3 is TGTGCCAGCAGCCTCCGTAGCGTAGCGTACAATGAGCAGTTCTTC. Translation gives CASSLRSVAYNEQFF.

V and J are TRBV7-9 and TRBJ1-1, with D unresolved. The CDR3 loop spans 15 amino acids. The V and J ends lost 1 base and 0 bases respectively, with 9 bases between them. Germline assignment: CDR1 SEHNR and CDR2 FQNEAQ (reference sequence). The CDR3 region is CASSLGGSVNTEAFF. In DNA, the CDR3 is TGTGCCAGCAGCTTAGGAGGGAGCGTGAACACTGAAGCTTTCTTT.

The chain couples TRBV11-2 to TRBJ2-5; TRBD2 agrees at 13 bases. There are 14 residues in the CDR3. The junction had 7 bases not matched to a gene; V was cut back by 10 bases and J by 5 bases. The germline V gene has CDR1 SGHAT and CDR2 FQNNGV. The CDR3 reads CATLTSGGSETQYF. CDR3 nucleotide sequence: TGTGCCACCTTGACTAGCGGGGGGTCGGAGACCCAGTACTTC.

The genes are TRBV5-4 and TRBJ2-3; 7 bases are a match to TRBD2. The J segment lost 5 bases and the V segment lost 5 bases, leaving 11 bases of the junction unmatched. Germline CDR1 reads SGHNT; CDR2 reads YYREEE (reference sequence). CDR3 length equals 15 residues. The CDR3 DNA reads as TGTGCCAGCAGTCCCGGCGGGAGAGCGGGAGATACGCAGTATTTT. Translation gives CASSPGGRAGDTQYF.

The CDR3 protein is CAWDRGYGTEAFF. Here the CDR3 DNA reads TGTGCCTGGGACAGGGGATACGGCACTGAAGCTTTCTTT. The chain couples TRBV30 to TRBJ1-1, with 8 bases aligning to TRBD1. V lost 5 bases and J lost 4; bases outside the gene matches: 6. The CDR3 runs to 13 residues. Germline assignment: CDR1 GTSNPN and CDR2 SVGIG (reference sequence).

The chain joins TRBV6-6 to TRBJ2-5, with 7 bases that match TRBD1. J gave up 2 bases and V 2 bases, and 5 bases lay outside the gene matches. The CDR3 is 15 residues long. The germline V gene encodes CDR1 MNHNY and CDR2 SVGAGI (reference sequence). The CDR3 region has the DNA TGTGCCAGCAGTTACAGGGCAGGGGGTCAAGAGACCCAGTACTTC. Its protein is CASSYRAGGQETQYF.

The chain recombines TRBV30 with TRBJ2-1, with D maybe TRBD2 (6 bases). Germline CDR1 and CDR2: GTSNPN and SVGIG (reference sequence). The length of the CDR3 is 14 residues. V was pared by 5 bases and J by 3 bases, with 14 bases between. The CDR3 loop is CAWFPAGFYNEQFF. CDR3 bases: TGTGCCTGGTTTCCGGCGGGGTTCTACAATGAGCAGTTCTTC.

V is TRBV7-2 and J is TRBJ2-1, with a possible D match to TRBD2 (9 bases). Germline V gene lookup returns CDR1 SGHTA and CDR2 FQGNSA. The CDR3 sequence is 17 residues long. Trimming left V 7 bases short and J 9 bases short, with 28 bases between. The chain's CDR3 is CASTGTGQPGLAFEQFF. The CDR3, as DNA: TGTGCCAGCACCGGGACAGGTCAACCGGGACTAGCTTTTGAGCAGTTCTTC.

This rearrangement joins TRBV4-3 to TRBJ2-7, with 8 bases that match TRBD2. The J segment lost 5 bases and the V segment lost 4 bases, leaving 4 bases of the junction unmatched. Germline lookup yields CDR1 LGHNA and CDR2 YSLEER. There are 13 residues in the CDR3. The CDR3 spells CASSRGAGDEQYF. CDR3 nucleotides: TGCGCCAGCAGCCGTGGAGCGGGGGACGAGCAGTACTTC.

The chain uses TRBV10-3 and TRBJ2-1; 8 bases fit TRBD2. Per germline, CDR1 ENHRY and CDR2 SYGVKD. Trimming cost V 0 bases and J 9 bases; bases outside gene matches: 10. This CDR3 has 16 amino acids. For the CDR3, the DNA is TGTGCCATCAGTGAGTCGAGTGGCGGGGGGTTGGTTGAGCAGTTCTTC. As protein: CAISESSGGGLVEQFF.

The chain joins TRBV6-6 to TRBJ1-2; possibly TRBD1 for D (5 bases). CDR1 MNHNY and CDR2 SVGAGI come from the germline V gene (reference sequence). The V gene lost 7 bases and the J gene lost 6 bases, with 15 bases spanning the gap. This CDR3 has 13 residues. This CDR3 is CASTSAGLDGYTF. CDR3 nucleotide sequence: TGTGCCAGCACCTCGGCGGGGCTTGATGGCTACACCTTC.

This chain links TRBV5-4 with TRBJ2-2; 10 bases fit TRBD2. V shed 5 bases, J shed 4 bases, and the junction held 8 bases outside the gene matches. CDR3 length: 16 residues. Germline values: CDR1 SGHNT, CDR2 YYREEE (reference sequence). The CDR3 loop reads CASSRAGGPSTGELFF. CDR3 nucleotides: TGTGCCAGCAGTCGAGCGGGAGGGCCCTCCACCGGGGAGCTGTTTTTT. The whole variable domain, remainder taken from reference TRBV5-4 and TRBJ2-2, is ETGVTQSPTHLIKTRGQQVTLRCSSQSGHNTVSWYQQALGQGPQFIFQYYREEENGRGNFPPRFSGLQFPNYSSELNVNALELDDSALYLCASSRAGGPSTGELFFGEGSRLTVL.

The V gene is TRBV10-3, the J gene TRBJ2-3; 10 nucleotides agree with TRBD2. Unmatched junction bases numbered 5, after V lost 1 base and J lost 4 bases. Germline V lookup: CDR1 ENHRY, CDR2 SYGVKD. The CDR3 totals 16 residues. The CDR3 DNA reads TGTGCCATCAGTGAGTTTTCTAGCGGGAGTGCAGATACGCAGTATTTT. The encoded protein is CAISEFSSGSADTQYF.

The rearrangement joins TRBV29-1 to TRBJ2-2, with D perhaps TRBD1 (6 bases). This CDR3 contains 13 residues. CDR1 is SQVTM, CDR2 ANQGSEA, per germline. V dropped 6 bases and J dropped 3 bases, with 11 bases sitting between them. The CDR3 coding sequence is TGCAGCGTCCACAGGGAAGACACCGGGGAGCTGTTTTTT. Amino acids: CSVHREDTGELFF.

The CDR3 region is CASSSDPGTGRETQYF. In nucleotides, the CDR3 is TGTGCCAGCAGCTCCGACCCCGGGACAGGGCGCGAGACCCAGTACTTC. The chain joins TRBV5-5 to TRBJ2-5, with 9 bases matching TRBD1. The germline CDR1 and CDR2 sequences are SGHKS and YYEKEE (reference sequence). CDR3 length: 16 amino acids. V lost 3 bases, J lost 5 bases, and 11 bases stayed unmatched.

V gene TRBV5-1 combines with J gene TRBJ2-7; 8 bases map to TRBD2. The CDR3 is 15 residues long. Germline CDR1 SGHRS, CDR2 YFSETQ. V was clipped by 0 bases and J by 4 bases; unmatched bases: 6. The CDR3 region has the DNA TGCGCCAGCAGCTTGGGGGGACTAGAGGCTTACGAGCAGTACTTC. Translation gives CASSLGGLEAYEQYF. Filled out from reference TRBV5-1 and TRBJ2-7, the complete variable domain reads KAGVTQTPRYLIKTRGQQVTLSCSPISGHRSVSWYQQTPGQGLQFLFEYFSETQRNKGNFPGRFSGRQFSNSRSEMNVSTLELGDSALYLCASSLGGLEAYEQYFGPGTRLTVT.